This is a list of T cell receptor beta chains from one sample in a study of regulatory T cells in long-lasting Graves disease. TCRdb called the multiplex PCR reads again in MiXCR, with one record for every CDR3 protein. The sample holds 500,000 to 700,000 distinct CDR3 sequences, about 30% seen once. The source material was peripheral blood mononuclear cells (PBMCs), sampled when the disease was refractory, from a patient treated with antithyroid drugs. The receptor source for this set is a female donor with Graves disease. Each CDR3 is given without its conserved first and last residue. Size tells how often a clone was seen (once, few, many) or the class of an expanded clone, and some rows leave it out.

ASSILGGSDQPQH,TRBJ1-5,TRBV19,few,13
ASSRGVGSNQPQH,TRBJ1-5,TRBV11-2,few,13
ASSFTGEGGYT,TRBJ1-2,TRBV27,.,11
ASSLSAGGYGEQY,TRBJ2-7,TRBV7-2,.,13
ASTHPRVFHGYT,TRBJ1-2,TRBV2,.,12
ASRPGLAVHEQY,TRBJ2-7,TRBV6-1,.,12
ASSALENQPQH,TRBJ1-5,TRBV9,many,11
ASSQNQGAGVYAEQY,TRBJ2-7,TRBV11-2,.,15
ASSLLVGSSGNTIY,TRBJ1-3,TRBV6-1,.,14
ASSLDFARLAGHEQY,TRBJ2-7,TRBV11-2,many,15
ASSLAGTGIRGSYEQY,TRBJ2-7,TRBV5-5,.,16
ASSLTGGAGYEQY,TRBJ2-7,TRBV7-3,many,13
AWSVWDPPEKLF,TRBJ1-4,TRBV30,.,12
ASSANYEQY,TRBJ2-7,TRBV6-2/TRBV6-3,many,9
ASSLDRDSSYEQY,TRBJ2-7,TRBV11-2,few,13
ASSQRLVGEQETQY,TRBJ2-5,TRBV13,many,14
AWSLGQVEAF,TRBJ1-1,TRBV30,.,10
ASSQDPSSSYEQY,TRBJ2-7,TRBV3-1,.,13
ASSLGTYNTGELF,TRBJ2-2,TRBV9,.,13
AGKRDLFNEKLF,TRBJ1-4,TRBV2,.,12
ASSSPSERANYGYT,TRBJ1-2,TRBV7-9,many,14
ASRPRERLGTEAF,TRBJ1-1,TRBV7-6,.,13
ASSLGSLLNTEAF,TRBJ1-1,TRBV5-1,few,13
ASSLDLRLARADTQY,TRBJ2-3,TRBV11-2,.,15
ATSDRDNPRPEAF,TRBJ1-1,TRBV24-1,.,13
ASSLLRVTARRETEAF,TRBJ1-1,TRBV28,many,16
ASSSPLTGSRQPQH,TRBJ1-5,TRBV6-1,few,14
ASRSQGVGSPLH,TRBJ1-6,TRBV28,few,12
ASSQGQRRRSTGELF,TRBJ2-2,TRBV3-1,.,15
ASSQAQGTYGYT,TRBJ1-2,TRBV28,.,12
ASSGTGRSYEQY,TRBJ2-7,TRBV6-1,few,12